This TCR beta chain was captured in a study of blood T cell repertoires in COVID-19. Study summary: Donors in the United States, Italy and Spain gave samples during acute or convalescent COVID-19. From T cells, B-cell-depleted T cells, or PBMCs came the material, which was cDNA or gDNA.

The CDR3 length is 11 residues. V was trimmed by 7 bases and J by 6 bases, leaving 8 bases between them. The germline CDR1 and CDR2 sequences are MNHEY and SVGAGI. Authors' processing steps: How many nucleated cells were present was estimated from reference gene primer amplification. The method was immunoSEQ multiplex PCR; TCRdb's version includes in-frame clones alone and lacks a portion of them. V and J calls and clone size are as listed in that table; D and trimming were resolved from the DNA. In the table there are around 140,000 clones, 65% to 90% of which are singletons. The chain joins TRBV6-5 to TRBJ2-3; D is uncertain. This clonotype was obtained from a woman aged 55 to 70 with active or convalescent COVID-19. The sample consisted of peripheral blood. In nucleotides, the CDR3 is TGTGCCAGCAAGAGGTCGGATACGCAGTATTTT. Protein: CASKRSDTQYF.